The rows below give T cell receptor beta chains drawn from one sample of a study of cytomegalovirus exposure and HLA in healthy donors. Assay: immunoSEQ multiplex PCR; the TCRdb copy retains only in-frame clones and omits some. The sample records a few hundred thousand clones, 90% being singletons. The sample taken for sequencing was PBMCs. These receptors were collected from a woman in her twenties or thirties in good health and CMV-seronegative. CDR3s leave out the opening cysteine and the closing phenylalanine or tryptophan. For some rows the clone size is stated as once, few or many, or as a class when expanded; others skip it.

clone_size	v_call	j_call	cdr3_aa
-	TRBV15	TRBJ2-1	ATSRDGGMGLAVNPNEQF
few	TRBV7-3	TRBJ2-5	ASSFWEVSGRDQETQY
-	TRBV19	TRBJ1-5	ASHGAGTQPQH
-	TRBV19	TRBJ2-2	ATTLVIGTGELF
-	TRBV28	TRBJ2-3	AIQGLAGPTDTQY
-	TRBV19	TRBJ1-5	ASSMAGPYQPQH
-	TRBV10-3	TRBJ2-5	AISAPPFGSGRRQETQY
-	TRBV9	TRBJ2-7	ASSFTTGSYEQY
-	TRBV19	TRBJ2-7	ASSIDLYSGILYEQY
once	TRBV7-2	TRBJ1-2	ASSLGRGYT
-	TRBV19	TRBJ1-1	ASSINGYTEAF
-	TRBV11-3	TRBJ2-7	ASSLPQQGYYEQY